Below, one T cell receptor (beta chain) is given with its context. These data are taken from a study of blood T cell repertoires in COVID-19. Study as a whole: Acute and convalescent COVID-19 specimens originated in the United States, Italy and Spain.

Under the authors' procedure: By means of reference gene primer amplification, nucleated cell counts were estimated. Produced via immunoSEQ multiplex PCR; TCRdb's table is partial and in-frame only. Clonal size and the V and J genes are those of that table, whereas D and trimming came from the DNA. This table holds 100,000 to 110,000 clones, 85% found once. This CDR3 is built from 15 residues. Germline assignment: CDR1 SGHAT and CDR2 FQNNGV. Trimming took 1 base from V and 5 from J, leaving 12 bases between them. The sample consisted of peripheral blood. This chain connects TRBV11-2 to TRBJ1-5, with D tentatively TRBD1 (5 bases). The sequence was collected from a man aged 50 or older with active or convalescent COVID-19. CDR3 nucleotide sequence: TGTGCCAGCAGCTTAGCGGGGGGGACGGATCAGCCCCAGCATTTT. Translation: CASSLAGGTDQPQHF.